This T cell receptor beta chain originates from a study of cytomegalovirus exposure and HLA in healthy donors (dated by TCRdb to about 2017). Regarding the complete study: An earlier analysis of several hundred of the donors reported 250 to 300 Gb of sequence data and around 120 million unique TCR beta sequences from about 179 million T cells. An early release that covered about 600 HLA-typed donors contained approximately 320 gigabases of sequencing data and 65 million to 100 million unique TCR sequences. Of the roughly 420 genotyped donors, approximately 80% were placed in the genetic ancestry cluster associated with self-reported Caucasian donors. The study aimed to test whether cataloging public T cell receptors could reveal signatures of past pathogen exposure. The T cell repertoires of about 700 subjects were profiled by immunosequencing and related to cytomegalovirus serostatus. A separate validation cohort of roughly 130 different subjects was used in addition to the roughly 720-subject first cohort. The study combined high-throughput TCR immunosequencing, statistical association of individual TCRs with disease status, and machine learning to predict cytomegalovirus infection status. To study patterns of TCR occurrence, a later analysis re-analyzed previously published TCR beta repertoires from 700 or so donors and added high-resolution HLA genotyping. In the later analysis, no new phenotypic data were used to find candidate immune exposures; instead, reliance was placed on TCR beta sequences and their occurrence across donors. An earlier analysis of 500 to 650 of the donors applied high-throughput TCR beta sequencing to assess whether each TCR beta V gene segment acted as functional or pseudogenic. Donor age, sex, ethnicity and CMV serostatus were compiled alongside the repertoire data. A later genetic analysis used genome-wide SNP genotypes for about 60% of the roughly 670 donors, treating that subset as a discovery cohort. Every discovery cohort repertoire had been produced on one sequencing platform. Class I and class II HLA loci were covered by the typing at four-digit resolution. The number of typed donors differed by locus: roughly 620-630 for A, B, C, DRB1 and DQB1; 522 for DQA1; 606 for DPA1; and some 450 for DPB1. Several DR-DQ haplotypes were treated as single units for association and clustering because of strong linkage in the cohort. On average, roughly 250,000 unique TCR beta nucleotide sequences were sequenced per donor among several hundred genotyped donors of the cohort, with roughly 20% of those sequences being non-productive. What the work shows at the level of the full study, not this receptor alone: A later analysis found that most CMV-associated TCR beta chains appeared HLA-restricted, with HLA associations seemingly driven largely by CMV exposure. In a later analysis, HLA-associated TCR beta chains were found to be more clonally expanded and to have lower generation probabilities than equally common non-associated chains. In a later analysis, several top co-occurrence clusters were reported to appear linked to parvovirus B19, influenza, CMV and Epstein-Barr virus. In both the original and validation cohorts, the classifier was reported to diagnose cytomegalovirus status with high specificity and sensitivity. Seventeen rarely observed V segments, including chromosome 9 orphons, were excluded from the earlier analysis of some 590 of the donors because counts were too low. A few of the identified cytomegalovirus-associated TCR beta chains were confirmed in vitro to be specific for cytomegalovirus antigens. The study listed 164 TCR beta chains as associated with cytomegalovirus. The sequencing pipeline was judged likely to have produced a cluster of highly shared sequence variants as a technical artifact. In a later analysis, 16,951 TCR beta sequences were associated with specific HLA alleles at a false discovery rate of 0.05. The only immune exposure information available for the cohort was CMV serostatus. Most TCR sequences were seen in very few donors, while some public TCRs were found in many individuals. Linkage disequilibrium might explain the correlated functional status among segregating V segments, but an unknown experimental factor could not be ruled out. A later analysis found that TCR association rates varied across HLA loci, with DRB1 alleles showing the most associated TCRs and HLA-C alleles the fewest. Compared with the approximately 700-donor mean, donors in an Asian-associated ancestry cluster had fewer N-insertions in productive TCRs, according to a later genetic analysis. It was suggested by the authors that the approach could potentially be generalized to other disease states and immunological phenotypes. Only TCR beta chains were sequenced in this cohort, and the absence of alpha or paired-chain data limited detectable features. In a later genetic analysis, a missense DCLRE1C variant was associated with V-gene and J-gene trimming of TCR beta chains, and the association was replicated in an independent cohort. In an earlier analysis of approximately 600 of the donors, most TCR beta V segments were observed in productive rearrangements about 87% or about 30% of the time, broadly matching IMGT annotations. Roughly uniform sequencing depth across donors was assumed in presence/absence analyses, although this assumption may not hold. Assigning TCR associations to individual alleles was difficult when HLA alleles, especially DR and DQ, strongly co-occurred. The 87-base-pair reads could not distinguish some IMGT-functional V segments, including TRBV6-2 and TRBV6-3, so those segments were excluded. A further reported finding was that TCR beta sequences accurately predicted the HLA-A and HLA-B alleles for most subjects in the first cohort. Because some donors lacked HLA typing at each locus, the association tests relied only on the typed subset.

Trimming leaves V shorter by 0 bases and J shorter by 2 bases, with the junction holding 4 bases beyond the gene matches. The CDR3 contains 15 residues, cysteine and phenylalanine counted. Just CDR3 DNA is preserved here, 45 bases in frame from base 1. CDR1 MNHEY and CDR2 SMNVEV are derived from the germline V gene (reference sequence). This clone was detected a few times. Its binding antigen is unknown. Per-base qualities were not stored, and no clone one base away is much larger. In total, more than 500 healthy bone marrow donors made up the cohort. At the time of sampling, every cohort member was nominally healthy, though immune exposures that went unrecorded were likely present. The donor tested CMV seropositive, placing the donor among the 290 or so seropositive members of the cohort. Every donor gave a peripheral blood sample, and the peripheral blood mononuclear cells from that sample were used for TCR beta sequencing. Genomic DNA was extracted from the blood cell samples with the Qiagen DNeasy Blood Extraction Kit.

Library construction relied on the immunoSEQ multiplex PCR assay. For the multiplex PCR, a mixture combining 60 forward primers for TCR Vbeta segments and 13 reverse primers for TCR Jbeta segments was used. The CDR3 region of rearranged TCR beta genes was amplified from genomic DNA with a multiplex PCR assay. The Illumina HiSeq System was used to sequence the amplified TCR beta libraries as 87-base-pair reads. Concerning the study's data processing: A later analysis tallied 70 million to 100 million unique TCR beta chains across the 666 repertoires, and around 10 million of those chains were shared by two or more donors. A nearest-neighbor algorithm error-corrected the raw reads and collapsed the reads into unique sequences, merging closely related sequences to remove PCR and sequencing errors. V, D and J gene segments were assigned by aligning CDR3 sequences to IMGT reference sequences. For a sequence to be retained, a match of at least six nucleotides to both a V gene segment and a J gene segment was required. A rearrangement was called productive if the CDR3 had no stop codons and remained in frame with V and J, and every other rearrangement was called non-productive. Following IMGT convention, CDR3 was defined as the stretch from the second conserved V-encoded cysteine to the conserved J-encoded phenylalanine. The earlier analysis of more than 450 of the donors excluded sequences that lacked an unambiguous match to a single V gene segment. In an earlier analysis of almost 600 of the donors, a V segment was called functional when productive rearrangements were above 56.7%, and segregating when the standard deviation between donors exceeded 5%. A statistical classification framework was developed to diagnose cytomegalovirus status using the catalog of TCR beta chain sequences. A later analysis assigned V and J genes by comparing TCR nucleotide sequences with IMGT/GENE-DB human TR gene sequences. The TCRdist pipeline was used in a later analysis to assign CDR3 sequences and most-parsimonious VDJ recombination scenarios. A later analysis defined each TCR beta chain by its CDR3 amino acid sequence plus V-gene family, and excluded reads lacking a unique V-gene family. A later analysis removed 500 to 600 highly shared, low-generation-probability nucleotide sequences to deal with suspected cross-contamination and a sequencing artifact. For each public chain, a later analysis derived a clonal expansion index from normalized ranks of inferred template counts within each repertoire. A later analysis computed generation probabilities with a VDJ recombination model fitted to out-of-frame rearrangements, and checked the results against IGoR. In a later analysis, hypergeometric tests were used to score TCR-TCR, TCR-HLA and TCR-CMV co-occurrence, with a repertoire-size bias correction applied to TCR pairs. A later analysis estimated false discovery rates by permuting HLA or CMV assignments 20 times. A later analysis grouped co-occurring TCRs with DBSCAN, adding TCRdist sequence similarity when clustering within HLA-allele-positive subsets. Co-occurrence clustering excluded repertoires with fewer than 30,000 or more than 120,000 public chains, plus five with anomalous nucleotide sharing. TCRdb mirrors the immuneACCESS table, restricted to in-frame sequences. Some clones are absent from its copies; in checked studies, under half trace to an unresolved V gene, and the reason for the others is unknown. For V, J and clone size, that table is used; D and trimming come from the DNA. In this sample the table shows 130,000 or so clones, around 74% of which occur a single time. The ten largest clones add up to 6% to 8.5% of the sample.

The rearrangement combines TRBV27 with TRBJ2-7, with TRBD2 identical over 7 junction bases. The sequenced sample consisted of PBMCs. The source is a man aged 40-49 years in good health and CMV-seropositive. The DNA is TGTGCCAGCAGTTTATCCCGCGGGAGTGCCTACGAGCAGTACTTC. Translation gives CASSLSRGSAYEQYF.